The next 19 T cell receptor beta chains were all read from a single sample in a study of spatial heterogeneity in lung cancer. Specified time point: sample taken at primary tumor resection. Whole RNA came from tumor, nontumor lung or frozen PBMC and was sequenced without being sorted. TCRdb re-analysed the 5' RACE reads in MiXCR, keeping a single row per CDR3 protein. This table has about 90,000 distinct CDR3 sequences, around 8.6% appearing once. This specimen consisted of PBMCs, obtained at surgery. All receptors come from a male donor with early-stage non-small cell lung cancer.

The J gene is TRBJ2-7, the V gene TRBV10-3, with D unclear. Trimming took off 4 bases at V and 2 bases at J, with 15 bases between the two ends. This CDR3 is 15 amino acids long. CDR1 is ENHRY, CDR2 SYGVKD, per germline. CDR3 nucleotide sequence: TGTGCCATCAGTGTCGGTGCGGAAGGAACCTACGAGCAGTACTTC. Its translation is CAISVGAEGTYEQYF.

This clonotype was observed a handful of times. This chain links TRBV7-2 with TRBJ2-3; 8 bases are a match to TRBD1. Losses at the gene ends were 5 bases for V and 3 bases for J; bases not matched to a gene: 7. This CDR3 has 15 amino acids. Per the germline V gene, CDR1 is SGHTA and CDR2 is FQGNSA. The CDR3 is CASSPWTGLTDTQYF. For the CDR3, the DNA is TGTGCCAGCAGCCCCTGGACAGGGTTGACAGATACGCAGTATTTT.

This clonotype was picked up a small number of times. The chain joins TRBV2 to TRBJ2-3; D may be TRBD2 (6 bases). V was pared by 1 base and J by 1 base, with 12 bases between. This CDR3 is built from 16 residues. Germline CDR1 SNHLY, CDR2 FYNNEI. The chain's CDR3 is CASSEDLASGTDTQYF. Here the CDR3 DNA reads TGTGCCAGCAGTGAAGACTTGGCTAGCGGCACAGATACGCAGTATTTT.

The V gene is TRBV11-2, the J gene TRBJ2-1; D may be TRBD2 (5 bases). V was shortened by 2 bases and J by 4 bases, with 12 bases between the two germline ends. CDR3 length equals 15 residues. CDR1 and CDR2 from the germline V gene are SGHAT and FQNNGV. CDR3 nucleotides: TGTGCCAGCAGCTTAACTGGGCGGGCTTACAATGAGCAGTTCTTC. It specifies CASSLTGRAYNEQFF.

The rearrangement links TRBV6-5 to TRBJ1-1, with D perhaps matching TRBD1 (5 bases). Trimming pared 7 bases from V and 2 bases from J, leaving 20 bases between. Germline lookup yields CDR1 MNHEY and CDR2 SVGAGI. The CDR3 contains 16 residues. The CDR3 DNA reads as TGTGCCAGCACCAAAGAATGGCCGGGGACTAACACTGAAGCTTTCTTT. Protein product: CASTKEWPGTNTEAFF.

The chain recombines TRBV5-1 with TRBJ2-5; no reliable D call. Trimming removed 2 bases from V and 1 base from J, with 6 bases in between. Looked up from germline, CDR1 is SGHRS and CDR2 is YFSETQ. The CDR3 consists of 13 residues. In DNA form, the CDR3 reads TGCGCCAGCAGCTTAGCGAGCCAAGAGACCCAGTACTTC. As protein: CASSLASQETQYF.

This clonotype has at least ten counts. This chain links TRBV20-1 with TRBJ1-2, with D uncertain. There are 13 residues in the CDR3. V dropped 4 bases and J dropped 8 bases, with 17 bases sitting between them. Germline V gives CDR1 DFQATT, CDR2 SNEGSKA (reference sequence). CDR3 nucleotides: TGCAGTGCTAAAAGCTCACTCATCCAAGGCTACACCTTC. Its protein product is CSAKSSLIQGYTF.

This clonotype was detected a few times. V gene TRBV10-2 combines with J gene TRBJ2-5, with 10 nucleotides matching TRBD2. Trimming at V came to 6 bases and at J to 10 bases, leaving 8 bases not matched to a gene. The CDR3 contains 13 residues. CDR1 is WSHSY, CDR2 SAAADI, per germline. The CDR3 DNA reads TGCGCCAGCAGGGAACAGCGGGGGGGCCTCCAGTACTTC. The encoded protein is CASREQRGGLQYF.

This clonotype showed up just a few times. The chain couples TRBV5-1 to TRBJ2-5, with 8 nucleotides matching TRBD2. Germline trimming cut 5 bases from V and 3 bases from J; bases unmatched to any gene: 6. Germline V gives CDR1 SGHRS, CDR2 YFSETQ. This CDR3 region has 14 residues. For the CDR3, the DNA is TGCGCCAGCAGATCCGGGACTAGTGAAGAGACCCAGTACTTC. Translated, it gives CASRSGTSEETQYF.

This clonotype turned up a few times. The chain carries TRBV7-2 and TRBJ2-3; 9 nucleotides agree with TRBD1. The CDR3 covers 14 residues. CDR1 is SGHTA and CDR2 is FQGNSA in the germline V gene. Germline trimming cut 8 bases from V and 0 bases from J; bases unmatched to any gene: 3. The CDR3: CASGTGPSTDTQYF. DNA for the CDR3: TGTGCCAGCGGGACAGGGCCAAGCACAGATACGCAGTATTTT.

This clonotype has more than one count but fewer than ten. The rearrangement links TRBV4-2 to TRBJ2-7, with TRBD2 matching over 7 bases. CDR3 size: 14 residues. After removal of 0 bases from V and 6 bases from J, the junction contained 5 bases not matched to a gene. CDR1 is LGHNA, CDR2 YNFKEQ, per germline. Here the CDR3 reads CASSQDGLEGEQYF. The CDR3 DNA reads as TGTGCCAGCAGCCAAGATGGACTAGAAGGCGAGCAGTACTTC.

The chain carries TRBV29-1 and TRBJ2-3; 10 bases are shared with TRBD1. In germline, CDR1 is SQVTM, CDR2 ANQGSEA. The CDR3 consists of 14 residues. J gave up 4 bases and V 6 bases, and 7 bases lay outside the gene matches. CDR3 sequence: CSVPGQGNSDTQYF. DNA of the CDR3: TGCAGCGTCCCGGGACAGGGGAATTCAGATACGCAGTATTTT.

The CDR3 is CASSGGASGLNYNEQFF. CDR3 sequence (DNA): TGTGCCAGCAGCGGCGGGGCGAGCGGGCTAAATTACAATGAGCAGTTCTTC. V and J are TRBV9 and TRBJ2-1; maybe TRBD2 (6 bases). CDR1 is SGDLS, CDR2 YYNGEE, per germline. Trimming removed 3 bases at V and 4 bases at J, with 20 bases between. The CDR3 runs to 17 residues.

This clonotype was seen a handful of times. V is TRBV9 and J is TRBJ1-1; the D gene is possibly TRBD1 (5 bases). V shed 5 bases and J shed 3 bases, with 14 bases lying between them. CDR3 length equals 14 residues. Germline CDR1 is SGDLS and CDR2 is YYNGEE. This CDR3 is CASRFREADTEAFF. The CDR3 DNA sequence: TGTGCCAGCAGATTCAGGGAGGCCGACACTGAAGCTTTCTTT.

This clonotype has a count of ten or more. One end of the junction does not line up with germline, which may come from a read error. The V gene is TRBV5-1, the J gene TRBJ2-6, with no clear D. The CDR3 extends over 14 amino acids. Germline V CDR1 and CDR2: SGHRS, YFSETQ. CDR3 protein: CASSLGSGANVLTF. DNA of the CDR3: TGTGCCAGCAGTTTAGGTTCTGGGGCCAACGTCCTGACTTTC.

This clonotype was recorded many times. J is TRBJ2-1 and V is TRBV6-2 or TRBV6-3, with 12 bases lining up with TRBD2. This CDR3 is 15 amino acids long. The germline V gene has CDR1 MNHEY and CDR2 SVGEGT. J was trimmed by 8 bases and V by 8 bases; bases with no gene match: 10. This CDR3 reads CASSHGLAGGHEQFF. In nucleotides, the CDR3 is TGTGCCAGCTCTCATGGGCTAGCGGGGGGGCATGAGCAGTTCTTC.

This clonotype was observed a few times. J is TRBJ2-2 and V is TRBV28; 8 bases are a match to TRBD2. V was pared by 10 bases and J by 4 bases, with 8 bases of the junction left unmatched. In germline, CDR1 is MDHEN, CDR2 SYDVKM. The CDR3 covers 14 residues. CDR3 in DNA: TGTGCCATCCCGGGAGGGCCAGGCACCGGGGAGCTGTTTTTT. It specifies CAIPGGPGTGELFF.

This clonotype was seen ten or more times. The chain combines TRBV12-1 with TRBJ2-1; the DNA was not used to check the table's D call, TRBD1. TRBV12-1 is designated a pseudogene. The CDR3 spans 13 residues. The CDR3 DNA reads TGTGCCAGCAGCTTCCCCTTGGGTGATGAGCAGTTCTTC. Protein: CASSFPLGDEQFF.

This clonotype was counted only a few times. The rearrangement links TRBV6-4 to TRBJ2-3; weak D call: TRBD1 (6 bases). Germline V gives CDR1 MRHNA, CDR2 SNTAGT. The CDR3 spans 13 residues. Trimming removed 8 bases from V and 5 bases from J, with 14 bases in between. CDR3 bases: TGTGCCAGCGGGACAACCCAGGGAGATACGCAGTATTTT. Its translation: CASGTTQGDTQYF.